This TCR beta chain was sequenced in a study of blood T cell repertoires in COVID-19. As for the study in general: Italy, Spain and the United States were the sources of the convalescent and acute COVID-19 samples. Sources were T cells, B-cell-depleted T cells, or PBMCs; the material itself was cDNA or gDNA.

Assay used: immunoSEQ multiplex PCR; TCRdb lists only in-frame clones, some missing. This sample has about 320,000 clones, with roughly 89% found just once. The CDR3 is 14 amino acids. CDR1 and CDR2 (germline): SGHNT, YYREEE (reference sequence). Trimming stripped 4 bases from V and 0 bases from J, with 10 bases between. This study enrolled people aged about 18 to 90 from roughly 22 US geographic areas. Cohort 3 donors were reported recovered after two negative PCRs, clearance, or symptom resolution. This clone is a singleton in its sample. Sequencing was carried out using PBMCs or T cells enriched from blood (not recorded which). This TCR came from a man aged 60 to 69 who had recovered from COVID-19. The chain links TRBV5-4 to TRBJ1-1; a weak D match, TRBD1 (5 bases). CDR3 DNA: TGTGCCAGCAGCGTGACAGTGATGAACACTGAAGCTTTCTTT. Translating gives CASSVTVMNTEAFF.